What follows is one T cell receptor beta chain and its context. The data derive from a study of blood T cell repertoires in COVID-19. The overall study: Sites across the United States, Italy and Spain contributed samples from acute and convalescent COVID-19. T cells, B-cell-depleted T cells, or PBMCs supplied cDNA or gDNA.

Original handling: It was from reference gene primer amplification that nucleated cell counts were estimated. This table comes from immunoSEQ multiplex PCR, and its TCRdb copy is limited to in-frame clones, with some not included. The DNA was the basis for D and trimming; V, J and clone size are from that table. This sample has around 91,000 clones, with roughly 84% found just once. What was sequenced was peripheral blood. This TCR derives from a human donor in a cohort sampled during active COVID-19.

The CDR3 loop reads CASSPAGDTEAFF. CDR3 in DNA: TGTGCCAGCAGTCCCGCGGGTGACACTGAAGCTTTCTTT. The chain uses TRBV6-5 and TRBJ1-1, with D unresolved. The CDR3 loop spans 13 amino acids. Trimming took off 5 bases at V and 3 bases at J, with 10 bases between the two ends. Germline lookup yields CDR1 MNHEY and CDR2 SVGAGI.